Listed below are T cell receptor beta chains from one sample, sequenced in a study of shared clonotypes between healthy human individuals. The assay was immunoSEQ multiplex PCR, and TCRdb's table has in-frame clones only and misses some. The table shows around 340,000 clones, with over 70% occurring only once. The specimen sequenced was memory CD4+ T cells sorted from blood. These receptors were taken from a young man in good health. Each CDR3 is given with its conserved first and last residue. The D gene is left open where the match is weak. Clone size, where shown, is once, few, many, or a class for clones that have expanded.

CDR3nt | CDR3aa | j_gene | v_gene | abundance | d_gene
TGTGCCAGCAGCCAAGAACCTAGCGGGAGCTCCTACAATGAGCAGTTCTTC | CASSQEPSGSSYNEQFF | TRBJ2-1 | TRBV4-2 | . | TRBD2
TGTGCCAGCAGCTCGATCGGGCTAGCGGCCGATAACGAGCAGTACTTC | CASSSIGLAADNEQYF | TRBJ2-7 | TRBV9 | . | TRBD2
TGTGCCAGCAGCTTGGCCAAGCTAGCGGGACGTTCCTATAATGAGCAGTTCTTC | CASSLAKLAGRSYNEQFF | TRBJ2-1 | TRBV5-4 | . | TRBD2
TGTGCCAGCACGGTGACTGCCGGGAGGGGGAACACCGGGGAGCTGTTTTTT | CASTVTAGRGNTGELFF | TRBJ2-2 | TRBV7-9 | . | TRBD2
TGTGCCAGCAGTCCCACCGGGATCCCCCAAGAGACCCAGTACTTC | CASSPTGIPQETQYF | TRBJ2-5 | TRBV27 | . | .
TGTGCCAGCAGAGGGGCCACAGATACGCAGTATTTT | CASRGATDTQYF | TRBJ2-3 | TRBV5-4 | . | .
TGTGCCAGCTCACCAGTAGGGCTACAACGGGGAGAGACCCAGTACTTC | CASSPVGLQRGETQYF | TRBJ2-5 | TRBV18 | . | .
TGTGCCAGCAGCTCCCCTACTAGGAACGCCTACGAGCAGTACTTC | CASSSPTRNAYEQYF | TRBJ2-7 | TRBV7-8 | . | .
TGTGCCAGCAGTTTCGGAACCCAGGGCACAGATACGCAGTATTTT | CASSFGTQGTDTQYF | TRBJ2-3 | TRBV6-6 | . | .
TGTGCCATCAGTGACTCGACAGGGGGCCTTACCGGGGAGCTGTTTTTT | CAISDSTGGLTGELFF | TRBJ2-2 | TRBV10-3 | . | TRBD1
TGTGCCATCAGATCCAGGGGGCTGGATACGCAGTATTTT | CAIRSRGLDTQYF | TRBJ2-3 | TRBV10-3 | . | TRBD1
TGTGCCAGCACCGCTGACCTAGCGGGGACCTACAATGAGCAGTTCTTC | CASTADLAGTYNEQFF | TRBJ2-1 | TRBV27 | few | TRBD2
TGTGCCAGCAGTTTTCAACCCGGGACAGCCTACGAGCAGTACTTC | CASSFQPGTAYEQYF | TRBJ2-7 | TRBV6-1 | . | TRBD1
TGTGCCAGCAGCCAAGTGCCGGATTCACCCCTCCACTTT | CASSQVPDSPLHF | TRBJ1-6 | TRBV14 | few | .
TGCAGCGCCGCGAAGGAAGAGACCCAGTACTTC | CSAAKEETQYF | TRBJ2-5 | TRBV29-1 | . | .
TGCAGCGCCGACAGTACCTCCTACAATGAGCAGTTCTTC | CSADSTSYNEQFF | TRBJ2-1 | TRBV29-1 | . | .
TGTGCCAGCAATAGCGGGAGGGCAAGGGAGCAGTTCTTC | CASNSGRAREQFF | TRBJ2-1 | TRBV2 | . | TRBD2
TGTGCCAGCAGCGTAGTTGCGGGGGGCGCGACAGATACGCAGTATTTT | CASSVVAGGATDTQYF | TRBJ2-3 | TRBV9 | . | TRBD2
TGCGCCAGCAGGGGTAATGAGCAGTTCTTC | CASRGNEQFF | TRBJ2-1 | TRBV5-1 | once | .
TGTGCCAGCAGTGAGCAAGGGGACTATGGCTACACCTTC | CASSEQGDYGYTF | TRBJ1-2 | TRBV2 | . | .
TGCGCCAGCAGTGAGTCGAGCCACCAAGATACGCAGTATTTT | CASSESSHQDTQYF | TRBJ2-3 | TRBV10-1 | . | .
TGTGCCAGCAGCTTAGAACTAGCGGGAGTACAAACCGGGGAGCTGTTTTTT | CASSLELAGVQTGELFF | TRBJ2-2 | TRBV7-2 | . | TRBD2
TGTGCCATCAGTGGTGACAGGGGACCCCACCTCTTT | CAISGDRGPHLF | TRBJ1-1 | TRBV10-3 | once | TRBD1
TGTGCCAGTAGCGGGGTAGGGTCGCAGACCCAGTACTTC | CASSGVGSQTQYF | TRBJ2-5 | TRBV19 | . | .
TGTGCCAGCAGCTCCGGCTCGTTTTGGGGAGATTACAATGAGCAGTTCTTC | CASSSGSFWGDYNEQFF | TRBJ2-1 | TRBV7-6 | . | .
TGTGCCAGCAGATGGACAGGGGGCGACGAGCAGTACTTC | CASRWTGGDEQYF | TRBJ2-7 | TRBV6-6 | many | TRBD1
TGTGCCAGCAGGCGCGACTACGAGCAGTACTTC | CASRRDYEQYF | TRBJ2-7 | TRBV2 | . | .
TGTGCCAGCAGTGAAGTTACGGCTACCTCTGGAAACACCATATATTTT | CASSEVTATSGNTIYF | TRBJ1-3 | TRBV25-1 | . | .
TGCGCCAGCAGCCCCGGACCGATTACCTCTGGAAACACCATATATTTT | CASSPGPITSGNTIYF | TRBJ1-3 | TRBV5-1 | . | .
TGCGCCAGCAGCTTGGATGTGGGGACTAGCGGACGGGATACGCAGTATTTT | CASSLDVGTSGRDTQYF | TRBJ2-3 | TRBV5-1 | . | TRBD2
TGCGCCAGCGTTCGAACAGGGAGCGGTTCAAACATTCAGTACTTC | CASVRTGSGSNIQYF | TRBJ2-4 | TRBV10-2 | . | .
TGTGCCAGCAGCCTCGTCCTCGGAGGGGACGAAAAACTGTTTTTT | CASSLVLGGDEKLFF | TRBJ1-4 | TRBV5-6 | once | .
TGTGCCAGCAGCTTAGTGCGGGGGACTCACTACAATGAGCAGTTCTTC | CASSLVRGTHYNEQFF | TRBJ2-1 | TRBV11-2 | few | TRBD2
TGTGCCAGTACAGGGACAGGCTTAATGAACACTGAAGCTTTCTTT | CASTGTGLMNTEAFF | TRBJ1-1 | TRBV19 | many | TRBD1
TGTGCCAGTGCTATCTCTGGGGCCAACGTCCTGACTTTC | CASAISGANVLTF | TRBJ2-6 | TRBV19 | few | .
TGTGCCAGCAGCTCCAGGGTGGGGAACACCGGGGAGCTGTTTTTT | CASSSRVGNTGELFF | TRBJ2-2 | TRBV11-3 | . | .
TGTGCCAGCAGTTTGATCGACAGGCGCACCGGGGAGCTGTTTTTT | CASSLIDRRTGELFF | TRBJ2-2 | TRBV28 | . | .
TGTGCCAGCAATCAAAACGGGGCTCCCTACGAGCAGTACTTC | CASNQNGAPYEQYF | TRBJ2-7 | TRBV6-1 | . | .
TGTGCCAGCAGCAGCCGGGCCGACAATGAGCAGTTCTTC | CASSSRADNEQFF | TRBJ2-1 | TRBV7-2 | . | .
TGTGCCAGCAGCGGGACAGGGGGCTTAGAGGAGACCCAGTACTTC | CASSGTGGLEETQYF | TRBJ2-5 | TRBV9 | few | TRBD1
TGCGCCAGCAGCTCGGGACTAGCGGGAGGACCCTACGAGCAGTACTTC | CASSSGLAGGPYEQYF | TRBJ2-7 | TRBV5-1 | . | TRBD2
TGTGCCAGTAGTATAGGCGGAGGGAGCTCTGGGGCCAACGTCCTGACTTTC | CASSIGGGSSGANVLTF | TRBJ2-6 | TRBV19 | . | .
TGCGCCAGCAGCCAAGAGGTGGGCCGGACCGAGCAGTACTTC | CASSQEVGRTEQYF | TRBJ2-7 | TRBV4-3 | . | .
TGTGCCAGCAGGGAAGATCGGGCTGGCTACACCTTC | CASREDRAGYTF | TRBJ1-2 | TRBV2 | . | .
TGTGCCAGCAGTAATGGGCCCGAAGCTTTCTTT | CASSNGPEAFF | TRBJ1-1 | TRBV6-1 | . | .
TGTGCCAGCTCACCGAAAGGCCCGGACGAGCAGTACTTC | CASSPKGPDEQYF | TRBJ2-7 | TRBV18 | . | .
TGCGCCAGCAGCTTACAGGGAATGGGGCACAATGAGCAGTTCTTC | CASSLQGMGHNEQFF | TRBJ2-1 | TRBV5-1 | . | .
TGTGCCAGCAGTGGTGGAGGGAGACCCTACGAGCAGTACTTC | CASSGGGRPYEQYF | TRBJ2-7 | TRBV2 | . | .